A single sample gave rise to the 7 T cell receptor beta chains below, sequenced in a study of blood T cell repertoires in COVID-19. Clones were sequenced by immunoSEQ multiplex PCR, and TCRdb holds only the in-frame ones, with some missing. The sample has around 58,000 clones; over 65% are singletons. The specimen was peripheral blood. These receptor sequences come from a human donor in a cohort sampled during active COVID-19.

Written as DNA, the CDR3 is TGTGCCACCAGCTCGAGGGGGACCAGGGCGGGTCAGCCCCAGCATTTT. Amino acid sequence: CATSSRGTRAGQPQHF. The V and J genes are TRBV15 and TRBJ1-5; D possibly corresponds to TRBD1 (6 bases). The V gene's germline CDR1 is LNHNV and CDR2 YYDKDF (reference sequence). This CDR3 region has 16 residues. Trimming removed 5 bases from V and 6 bases from J, with 20 bases in between.

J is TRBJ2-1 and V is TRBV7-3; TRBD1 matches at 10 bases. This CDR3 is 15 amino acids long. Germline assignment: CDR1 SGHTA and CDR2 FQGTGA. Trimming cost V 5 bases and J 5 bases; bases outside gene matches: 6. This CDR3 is CASSPDRGHHNEQFF. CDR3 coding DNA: TGTGCCAGCAGCCCCGACAGGGGGCACCACAATGAGCAGTTCTTC.

CDR3 sequence (DNA): TGCGCCAGCAGCCAAGATCTCCTCCGACAGGGAACTAATGAAAAACTGTTTTTT. Amino acid sequence: CASSQDLLRQGTNEKLFF. The chain couples TRBV4-3 to TRBJ1-4; 7 nucleotides line up with TRBD1. Unmatched junction bases numbered 8, after V lost 0 bases and J lost 1 base. In germline, CDR1 is LGHNA, CDR2 YSLEER. The CDR3 extends over 18 amino acids.

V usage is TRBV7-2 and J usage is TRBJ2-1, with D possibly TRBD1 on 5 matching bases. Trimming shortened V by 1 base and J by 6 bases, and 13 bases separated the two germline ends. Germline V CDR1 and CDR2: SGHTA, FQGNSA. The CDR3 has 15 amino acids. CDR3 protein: CASSLVFQGVNEQFF. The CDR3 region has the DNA TGTGCCAGCAGCTTAGTGTTCCAAGGGGTCAATGAGCAGTTCTTC.

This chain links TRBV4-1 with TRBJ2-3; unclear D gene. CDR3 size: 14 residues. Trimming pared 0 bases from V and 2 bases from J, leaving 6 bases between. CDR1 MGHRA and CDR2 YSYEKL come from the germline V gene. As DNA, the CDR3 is TGCGCCAGCAGCCAAGAACTAACCACAGATACGCAGTATTTT. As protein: CASSQELTTDTQYF.

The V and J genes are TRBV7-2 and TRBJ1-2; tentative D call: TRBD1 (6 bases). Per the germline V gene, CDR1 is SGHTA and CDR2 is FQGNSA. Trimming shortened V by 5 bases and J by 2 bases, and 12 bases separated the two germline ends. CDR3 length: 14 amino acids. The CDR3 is CASSPDSSNYGYTF. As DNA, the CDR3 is TGTGCCAGCAGCCCGGACAGCTCCAACTATGGCTACACCTTC.

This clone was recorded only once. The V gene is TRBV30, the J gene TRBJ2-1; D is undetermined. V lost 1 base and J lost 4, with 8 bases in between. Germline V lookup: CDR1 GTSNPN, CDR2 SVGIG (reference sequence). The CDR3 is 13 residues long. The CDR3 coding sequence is TGTGCCTGGAGTGGCATACTATACAATGAGCAGTTCTTC. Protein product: CAWSGILYNEQFF.